This passage covers 19 T cell receptor beta chains from one sample sequenced in a study of post-analysis software for immune sequencing data. Overall study findings and caveats: Relative to controls, patients had several TRBV segments at higher frequency, with TRBV5-6, TRBV5-1 and TRBV20-1 among these.

No antigen has been assigned to these receptors. Unique molecular identifiers featured in each of the TCR beta cDNA libraries. TCRdb recomputed calls from the PCR reads with MiXCR, one row per CDR3 protein. The sample lists fewer than 600,000 distinct CDR3 sequences, around 40% occurring once. Source material: blood. All receptors derive from a girl between 10 and 17 years old with multiple sclerosis.

In its sample, this clonotype was seen once. The V and J genes are TRBV6-2 or TRBV6-3 and TRBJ1-1, with TRBD1 matching over 8 bases. Germline V gives CDR1 MNHEY, CDR2 SVGEGT. The V segment lost 0 bases and the J segment 1 base; nucleotides outside the gene matches: 16. The CDR3 is made up of 20 amino acids. CDR3 sequence reads: CASSYSIQKRQGAPNTEAFF. CDR3 DNA sequence: TGTGCCAGCAGTTACTCGATACAAAAAAGGCAGGGGGCGCCGAACACTGAAGCTTTCTTT.

There are many counts of this clonotype. The genes are TRBV6-6 and TRBJ2-7; 8 positions match TRBD2. CDR1 and CDR2 from the germline V gene are MNHNY and SVGAGI (reference sequence). V trimming: 7 bases; J trimming: 1 base; junction bases outside the gene matches: 3. The CDR3 is made up of 13 amino acids. CDR3 sequence (DNA): TGTGCCAGCATCCCTAGCGGGTCCTACGAGCAGTACTTC. Its protein product is CASIPSGSYEQYF.

This chain joins TRBV4-3 and TRBJ2-7; weak D call: TRBD1 (7 bases). The CDR3 length is 17 residues. V dropped 0 bases and J dropped 3 bases, with 18 bases sitting between them. CDR1 and CDR2 from the germline V gene are LGHNA and YSLEER. In nucleotides, the CDR3 is TGCGCCAGCAGCCAAGATCTTCCAGGGGGAGGCTACTACGAGCAGTACTTC. Translating it yields CASSQDLPGGGYYEQYF.

The genes are TRBV20-1 and TRBJ2-3, with 14 nucleotides matching TRBD2. Germline values: CDR1 DFQATT, CDR2 SNEGSKA (reference sequence). The trim removed 4 bases at V and 3 bases at J, leaving 3 bases unmatched. The CDR3 extends over 15 amino acids. DNA of the CDR3: TGCAGTGCTACCTGGACTAGCGGGAGGACAGATACGCAGTATTTT. This encodes CSATWTSGRTDTQYF.

The chain employs TRBV30 and TRBJ1-1, with D unclear. V was pared by 0 bases and J by 2 bases, with 7 bases between. The CDR3 loop spans 13 amino acids. Germline V gives CDR1 GTSNPN, CDR2 SVGIG (reference sequence). In DNA, the CDR3 is TGTGCCTGGAGTGTACCCCGAAACACTGAAGCTTTCTTT. This encodes CAWSVPRNTEAFF.

Only a few counts were recorded for this clonotype. This chain connects TRBV29-1 to TRBJ1-2, with 8 bases aligning to TRBD1. V lost 2 bases to trimming and J lost 4 bases; unmatched junction nucleotides: 6. CDR1 SQVTM and CDR2 ANQGSEA come from the germline V gene. The CDR3 sequence is 14 residues long. The CDR3 reads CSVEKGRGLYGYTF. In DNA, the CDR3 is TGCAGCGTTGAAAAGGGCAGGGGGCTCTATGGCTACACCTTC.

V is TRBV4-3 and J is TRBJ2-4; D might be TRBD2 (5 bases). The germline CDR1 and CDR2 sequences are LGHNA and YSLEER. This CDR3 has 15 amino acids. The V and J ends lost 1 base and 3 bases respectively, with 10 bases between them. CDR3 in amino acids: CASSQGSGIKNIQYF. CDR3 DNA: TGCGCCAGCAGCCAAGGCTCCGGGATCAAAAACATTCAGTACTTC.

The rearrangement links TRBV20-1 to TRBJ1-2; D remains unclear. The CDR3 totals 14 residues. Between the trimmed V and J ends, which lost 3 bases and 0 bases, there was a span of 11 bases. Germline values: CDR1 DFQATT, CDR2 SNEGSKA (reference sequence). The CDR3 coding sequence is TGCAGTGCTAGCTCCCAGGTGACTAACTATGGCTACACCTTC. It yields the protein CSASSQVTNYGYTF.

The chain links TRBV20-1 to TRBJ2-7; 10 nucleotides agree with TRBD2. The CDR3 runs to 14 residues. V gave up 2 bases and J gave up 2 bases; unmatched junction bases: 3. The germline V gene has CDR1 DFQATT and CDR2 SNEGSKA (reference sequence). CDR3 loop: CSARPSGRPYEQYF. CDR3 nucleotide sequence: TGCAGTGCTAGACCTAGCGGGAGACCCTACGAGCAGTACTTC.

CDR3 sequence: CSASERQGATDTQYF. As DNA, the CDR3 is TGCAGTGCTAGCGAAAGACAGGGTGCGACAGATACGCAGTATTTT. V gene TRBV20-1 combines with J gene TRBJ2-3; 7 bases fit TRBD1. The germline V gene encodes CDR1 DFQATT and CDR2 SNEGSKA (reference sequence). The V and J ends lost 3 bases and 3 bases, in that order; junction bases with no gene match: 9. The CDR3 has 15 residues.

The rearrangement links TRBV12-3 or TRBV12-4 to TRBJ2-4; D is perhaps TRBD1 (6 bases). CDR3 length equals 16 residues. V lost 6 bases and J lost 0, with 15 bases in between. The CDR3 protein is CASRTGLGVAKNIQYF. The CDR3 nucleotides are TGTGCCAGCAGAACAGGGTTAGGGGTAGCCAAAAACATTCAGTACTTC.

This chain's CDR3 is CSVGERGDGYTF. In nucleotides, the CDR3 is TGCAGCGTGGGAGAGAGGGGGGATGGCTACACCTTC. The rearrangement links TRBV29-1 to TRBJ1-2, with D tentatively TRBD1 (6 bases). CDR3 length equals 12 residues. Germline CDR1 reads SQVTM; CDR2 reads ANQGSEA. The V gene lost 6 bases and the J gene lost 6 bases, with 14 bases spanning the gap.

This clonotype occurred a few times. The chain is built from TRBV5-5 and TRBJ1-2; no clear D. This CDR3 is 14 amino acids long. CDR1 is SGHKS, CDR2 YYEKEE, per germline (reference sequence). V was trimmed by 0 bases and J by 6 bases, leaving 12 bases between them. The CDR3 DNA sequence: TGTGCCAGCAGCTTGGTTTTGCCCAAGGATGGCTACACCTTC. Translation: CASSLVLPKDGYTF.

To note about this clonotype: This may be a read error, as it is one base from a much larger clone. The genes are TRBV7-9 and TRBJ2-5; D perhaps matches TRBD2 (6 bases). Germline values: CDR1 SEHNR, CDR2 FQNEAQ (reference sequence). This CDR3 comprises 14 residues. The chain's CDR3 is CANSLSAGQETQYF. In nucleotides, the CDR3 is TGTGCCAACAGCTTATCGGCGGGACAAGAGACCCAGTACTTC.

The chain has TRBV29-1 and TRBJ2-6; perhaps TRBD1 as D (5 bases). The CDR3 extends over 17 amino acids. Trimming cost V 5 bases and J 1 base, with 18 bases left between them. CDR1 and CDR2 from the germline V gene are SQVTM and ANQGSEA. Here the CDR3 reads CSVFRQSPESGANVLTF. The DNA for the CDR3 is TGCAGCGTTTTTAGACAGTCCCCGGAATCTGGGGCCAACGTCCTGACTTTC.

This clonotype was seen a handful of times. The chain is built from TRBV15 and TRBJ1-4; D unclear. In germline, CDR1 is LNHNV, CDR2 YYDKDF (reference sequence). This CDR3 has 15 residues. Trimming removed 0 bases at V and 5 bases at J, with 10 bases between. The CDR3 DNA sequence: TGTGCCACCAGCAGAGATAGGGCAGAAAATGAAAAACTGTTTTTT. It encodes CATSRDRAENEKLFF. The complete variable domain, with remaining parts taken from reference TRBV15 and TRBJ1-4, reads DAMVIQNPRYQVTQFGKPVTLSCSQTLNHNVMYWYQQKSSQAPKLLFHYYDKDFNNEADTPDNFQSRRPNTSFCFLDIRSPGLGDTAMYLCATSRDRAENEKLFFGSGTQLSVL.

CDR3 DNA sequence: TGTGCCAGCAGCCCACTCGAGGGGGCGAGACAGCCCCAGCATTTT. It yields the protein CASSPLEGARQPQHF. The V call is TRBV27, the J call TRBJ1-5; 7 bases align to TRBD1. CDR1 MNHEY and CDR2 SMNVEV come from the germline V gene (reference sequence). This CDR3 spans 15 amino acids. The junction had 12 bases not matched to a gene; V was cut back by 6 bases and J by 7 bases.

The chain couples TRBV20-1 to TRBJ2-4; 9 bases are a match to TRBD2. The V segment lost 5 bases and the J segment 4 bases; nucleotides outside the gene matches: 15. Germline CDR1 DFQATT, CDR2 SNEGSKA (reference sequence). The length of the CDR3 is 17 residues. The CDR3 region has the DNA TGCAGTGCTGGTTTAGCGGGAGCCCGGGGATGGAAAAACATTCAGTACTTC. It translates to CSAGLAGARGWKNIQYF.

On this clonotype: Compared with germline, one end of the junction differs, possibly owing to a read error. This chain joins TRBV6-2 or TRBV6-3 and TRBJ2-4; TRBD2 aligns across 11 bases. The DNA end is more similar to TRBJ2-7, so the J call may be wrong. Germline CDR1 reads MNHEY; CDR2 reads SVGEGT. CDR3 length: 14 amino acids. The CDR3 reads CVSDTSGSGYEQYF. CDR3 coding DNA: TGTGTCAGCGACACTAGCGGGAGTGGCTACGAGCAGTACTTC.